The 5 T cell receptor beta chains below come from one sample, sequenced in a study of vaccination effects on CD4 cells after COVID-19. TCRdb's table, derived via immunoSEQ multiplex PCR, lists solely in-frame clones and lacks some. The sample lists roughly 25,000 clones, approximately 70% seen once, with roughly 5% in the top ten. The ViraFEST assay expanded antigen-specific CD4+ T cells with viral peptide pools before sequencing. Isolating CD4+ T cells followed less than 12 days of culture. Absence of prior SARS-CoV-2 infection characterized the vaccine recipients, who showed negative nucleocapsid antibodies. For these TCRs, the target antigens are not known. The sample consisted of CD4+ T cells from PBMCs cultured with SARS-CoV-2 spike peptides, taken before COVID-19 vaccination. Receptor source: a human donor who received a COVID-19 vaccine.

CDR3 region: CASKTALSYEQYF. Written as DNA, the CDR3 is TGTGCCAGCAAAACAGCTCTATCCTACGAGCAGTACTTC. This chain joins TRBV2 and TRBJ2-7, with D hard to call. The CDR3 loop spans 13 amino acids. V was cut by 7 bases and J by 1 base, with 11 bases left in between. CDR1 is SNHLY, CDR2 FYNNEI, per germline.

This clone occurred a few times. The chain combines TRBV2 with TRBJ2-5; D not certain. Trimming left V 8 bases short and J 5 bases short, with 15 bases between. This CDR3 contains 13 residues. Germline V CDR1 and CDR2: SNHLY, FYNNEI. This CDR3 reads CASGIDGPETQYF. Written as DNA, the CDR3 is TGTGCCAGCGGGATTGACGGCCCGGAGACCCAGTACTTC.

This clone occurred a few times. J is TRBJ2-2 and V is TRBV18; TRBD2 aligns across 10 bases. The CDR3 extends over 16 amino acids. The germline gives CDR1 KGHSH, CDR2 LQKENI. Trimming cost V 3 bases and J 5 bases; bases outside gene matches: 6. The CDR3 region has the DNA TGTGCCAGCTCACCCTGGACTAGCGGAAATACCGGGGAGCTGTTTTTT. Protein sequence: CASSPWTSGNTGELFF. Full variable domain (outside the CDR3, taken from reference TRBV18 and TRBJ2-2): NAGVMQNPRHLVRRRGQEARLRCSPMKGHSHVYWYRQLPEEGLKFMVYLQKENIIDESGMPKERFSAEFPKEGPSILRIQQVVRGDSAAYFCASSPWTSGNTGELFFGEGSRLTVL.

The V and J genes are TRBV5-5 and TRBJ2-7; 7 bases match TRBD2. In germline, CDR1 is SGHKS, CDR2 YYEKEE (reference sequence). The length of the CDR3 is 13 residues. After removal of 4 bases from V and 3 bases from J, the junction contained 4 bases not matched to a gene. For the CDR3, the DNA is TGTGCCAGCAGCCGGGGACTAATCTACGAGCAGTACTTC. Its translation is CASSRGLIYEQYF.

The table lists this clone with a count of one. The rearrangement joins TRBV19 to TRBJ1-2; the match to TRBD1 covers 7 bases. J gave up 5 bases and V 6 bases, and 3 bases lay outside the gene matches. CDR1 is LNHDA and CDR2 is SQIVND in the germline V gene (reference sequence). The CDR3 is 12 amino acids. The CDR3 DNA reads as TGTGCCAGTAGCACAGGGGAATATGGCTACACCTTC. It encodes CASSTGEYGYTF. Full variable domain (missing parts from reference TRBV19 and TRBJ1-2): DGGITQSPKYLFRKEGQNVTLSCEQNLNHDAMYWYRQDPGQGLRLIYYSQIVNDFQKGDIAEGYSVSREKKESFPLTVTSAQKNPTAFYLCASSTGEYGYTFGSGTRLTVV.